These 30 T cell receptor beta chains share one sample of origin, sequenced in a study of a mutant IDH1 vaccine in newly diagnosed glioma. Time point noted: week 35, safety follow-up. In the vaccine, a single dose held 300 ug of the mutant IDH1 20-mer peptide, along with topical imiquimod. Profiling relied on immunoSEQ multiplex PCR, and the TCRdb table lists in-frame clones only, not all of them. The table has tens of thousands of clones, around 80% seen once. What these receptors recognize is not known. The sample was PBMCs, taken from a glioma patient whose treatment included an IDH1 peptide vaccine. The source is a man younger than 40 with glioma.

Concerning this clone: One end of the junction varies from germline; a read error may be responsible. In the same sample, other DNA sequences code for this CDR3. CDR3 DNA: TGTGCCAGCAGCTTGGGCCCGTCTAACAATGAGCAGTTCTTC. Residues: CASSLGPSNNEQFF. The chain links TRBV5-1 to TRBJ2-1; D is undetermined. Germline V gene data show CDR1 as SGHRS and CDR2 as YFSETQ. The CDR3 is made up of 14 amino acids. Full variable domain (outside the CDR3, taken from reference TRBV5-1 and TRBJ2-1): KAGVTQTPRYLIKTRGQQVTLSCSPISGHRSVSWYQQTPGQGLQFLFEYFSETQRNKGNFPGRFSGRQFSNSRSEMNVSTLELGDSALYLCASSLGPSNNEQFFGPGTRLTVL.

The chain carries TRBV7-7 and TRBJ1-6; D uncertain. Trimming took 5 bases from V and 7 from J, leaving 9 bases between them. This CDR3 is 13 amino acids long. CDR1 and CDR2 (germline): SSHAT, FNYEAQ (reference sequence). The CDR3, as DNA: TGTGCCAGCAGCATTGACACGAATTCACCCCTCCACTTT. Translated: CASSIDTNSPLHF.

The chain uses TRBV28 and TRBJ1-1; 9 positions agree with TRBD1. The V segment lost 6 bases and the J segment 0 bases; nucleotides outside the gene matches: 8. CDR3 length: 16 residues. Germline CDR1 and CDR2: MDHEN and SYDVKM. CDR3 amino acids: CASSVGTGKMNTEAFF. The CDR3 bases are TGTGCCAGCAGCGTCGGGACAGGGAAAATGAACACTGAAGCTTTCTTT.

The chain has TRBV7-8 and TRBJ1-3; 9 nucleotides match TRBD1. The J segment lost 4 bases and the V segment lost 3 bases, leaving 1 base of the junction unmatched. Germline V gene data show CDR1 as SGHVS and CDR2 as FQNEAQ. The CDR3 contains 14 residues. The CDR3 DNA is TGTGCCAGCAGCTTCGGGACAGGGGGAAACACCATATATTTT. This codes for CASSFGTGGNTIYF.

The chain couples TRBV14 to TRBJ2-2; 8 bases are shared with TRBD1. The CDR3 is made up of 16 amino acids. Trimming took 4 bases from V and 2 from J; bases not matched to a gene: 6. Germline V gene lookup returns CDR1 SGHDN and CDR2 FVKESK. The CDR3, as DNA: TGTGCCAGCAGCCCGCGGACAGGGCATAACACCGGGGAGCTGTTTTTT. Its translation is CASSPRTGHNTGELFF.

This clone has only one observation. V is TRBV27 and J is TRBJ2-3; a weak D match, TRBD2 (6 bases). Looked up from germline, CDR1 is MNHEY and CDR2 is SMNVEV (reference sequence). Trimming took off 2 bases at V and 2 bases at J, with 8 bases between the two ends. CDR3 length: 14 amino acids. In DNA, the CDR3 is TGTGCCAGCAGTTTAGCGGGGTACACAGATACGCAGTATTTT. Its translation is CASSLAGYTDTQYF.

This sequence joins TRBV5-8 and TRBJ1-4, with no clear D. This CDR3 comprises 16 residues. V lost 5 bases, J lost 4 bases, and 18 bases lay in between. The germline gives CDR1 SGHTS, CDR2 YDEGEE. The CDR3 sequence: CASRKSRLGYNEKLFF. As DNA, the CDR3 is TGTGCCAGCAGAAAATCTCGACTCGGGTATAATGAAAAACTGTTTTTT.

This sequence joins TRBV5-4 and TRBJ2-4; D call uncertain. Germline CDR1 reads SGHNT; CDR2 reads YYREEE (reference sequence). V lost 0 bases, J lost 5 bases, and 6 bases lay in between. The length of the CDR3 is 13 residues. CDR3 DNA: TGTGCCAGCAGCTTGGGGCACGAAAACATTCAGTACTTC. This encodes CASSLGHENIQYF.

The rearrangement uses TRBV28 and TRBJ2-7; D might be TRBD1 (6 bases). This CDR3 contains 14 residues. CDR1 MDHEN and CDR2 SYDVKM come from the germline V gene. Trimming removed 7 bases from V and 3 bases from J, with 16 bases in between. The CDR3 bases are TGTGCCAGCAACCCGACAGGCATCCTCTACGAGCAGTACTTC. Translation gives CASNPTGILYEQYF.

The chain uses TRBV7-9 and TRBJ2-5; no definite D call. Germline V gene sequence: CDR1 SEHNR, CDR2 FQNEAQ (reference sequence). The CDR3 is 12 residues long. V was clipped by 8 bases and J by 5 bases, with 12 bases between them. The CDR3: CASRGFTETQYF. The CDR3, as DNA: TGTGCCAGCCGTGGCTTTACGGAGACCCAGTACTTC.

V gene TRBV6-1 combines with J gene TRBJ1-1; D gene ambiguous. CDR1 and CDR2 from the germline V gene are MNHNS and SASEGT. V gave up 2 bases and J gave up 3 bases, with 13 bases separating them. The CDR3 length is 15 residues. The CDR3 region has the DNA TGTGCCAGCAGTGAATGGTACGGAGAGTACACTGAAGCTTTCTTT. It specifies CASSEWYGEYTEAFF.

This clone is a singleton in its sample. This chain links TRBV19 with TRBJ2-1, with 7 bases aligning to TRBD2. Trimming took 3 bases from V and 4 from J; bases not matched to a gene: 6. The CDR3 consists of 15 residues. Germline loops: CDR1 LNHDA, CDR2 SQIVND (reference sequence). CDR3 sequence (DNA): TGTGCCAGTAGTATTGGGGGGGTGATATACAATGAGCAGTTCTTC. As protein: CASSIGGVIYNEQFF.

The V and J genes are TRBV5-1 and TRBJ1-2; the D gene is possibly TRBD1 (5 bases). This CDR3 is built from 13 residues. Per the germline V gene, CDR1 is SGHRS and CDR2 is YFSETQ. The V end was cut by 4 bases, the J end by 10 bases, with 17 bases between. The CDR3 region has the DNA TGCGCCAGCAGCGTCAATCCCGACAGTTTCTACACCTTC. As protein: CASSVNPDSFYTF.

A few counts support this clone. The chain is built from TRBV6-5 and TRBJ1-5; D call uncertain. The CDR3 loop spans 14 amino acids. Trimming left V 5 bases short and J 3 bases short, with 11 bases between. CDR1 MNHEY and CDR2 SVGAGI come from the germline V gene. The CDR3 is CASSHEANNQPQHF. DNA of the CDR3: TGTGCCAGCAGTCACGAGGCCAACAATCAGCCCCAGCATTTT.

This clone was observed a single time. Germline and junction disagree at one end, which may indicate a read error. The gene calls are TRBV9 and TRBJ1-5; perhaps TRBD1 as D (6 bases). There are 17 residues in the CDR3. The V gene's germline CDR1 is SGDLS and CDR2 YYNGEE. CDR3 residues: CASSVEPGAAGQSAPAF. CDR3 DNA: TGTGCCAGCAGCGTAGAGCCAGGGGCAGCTGGGCAATCAGCCCCAGCATTT.

This chain links TRBV6-5 with TRBJ2-1, with TRBD2 matching 8 bases. Germline-derived CDR1 and CDR2 are MNHEY and SVGAGI. The CDR3 length is 15 residues. V was clipped by 5 bases and J by 3 bases; unmatched bases: 6. For the CDR3, the DNA is TGTGCCAGCAGTGGCGGACTAGCCGGCTACAATGAGCAGTTCTTC. The encoded protein is CASSGGLAGYNEQFF.

The chain links TRBV18 to TRBJ2-1; D is undetermined. CDR3 length: 12 amino acids. V was clipped by 3 bases and J by 6 bases, with 6 bases between them. The germline gives CDR1 KGHSH, CDR2 LQKENI. Written as DNA, the CDR3 is TGTGCCAGCTCACCCCTCCTCAATGAGCAGTTCTTC. As protein: CASSPLLNEQFF.

The chain carries TRBV20-1 and TRBJ2-5, with D possibly TRBD2 on 6 matching bases. V dropped 5 bases and J dropped 13 bases, with 14 bases sitting between them. Germline assignment: CDR1 DFQATT and CDR2 SNEGSKA (reference sequence). The CDR3 covers 10 residues. CDR3 loop: CSAGPGVRYF. The CDR3 DNA follows: TGCAGTGCTGGTCCGGGGGTGAGGTACTTC.

The chain links TRBV7-2 to TRBJ1-2; a possible D gene is TRBD1 (5 bases). V was pared by 2 bases and J by 4 bases, with 8 bases between. The CDR3 has 13 amino acids. Germline V gene lookup returns CDR1 SGHTA and CDR2 FQGNSA. CDR3 bases: TGTGCCAGCAGCTTACCAGGGCCCTATGGCTACACCTTC. It codes for CASSLPGPYGYTF. Full variable domain (remainder filled in from reference TRBV7-2 and TRBJ1-2): GAGVSQSPSNKVTEKGKDVELRCDPISGHTALYWYRQSLGQGLEFLIYFQGNSAPDKSGLPSDRFSAERTGGSVSTLTIQRTQQEDSAVYLCASSLPGPYGYTFGSGTRLTVV.

The rearrangement joins TRBV2 to TRBJ1-4; no clear D. Trimming removed 4 bases from V and 3 bases from J, with 12 bases in between. Germline loops: CDR1 SNHLY, CDR2 FYNNEI. The CDR3 totals 15 residues. CDR3 loop: CASSGVGKPNEKLFF. Written as DNA, the CDR3 is TGTGCCAGCAGTGGGGTCGGGAAACCTAATGAAAAACTGTTTTTT. The full variable domain, in which reference TRBV2 and TRBJ1-4 provide the parts outside the CDR3, is EPEVTQTPSHQVTQMGQEVILRCVPISNHLYFYWYRQILGQKVEFLVSFYNNEISEKSEIFDDQFSVERPDGSNFTLKIRSTKLEDSAMYFCASSGVGKPNEKLFFGSGTQLSVL.

A remark on this clone: At one boundary the junction diverges from the germline segment, which might be a read error. This sequence joins TRBV27 and TRBJ2-7; D is perhaps TRBD2 (5 bases). Germline V gene lookup returns CDR1 MNHEY and CDR2 SMNVEV (reference sequence). CDR3 length: 12 residues. The CDR3 loop reads CASSLGGVEKYF. DNA for the CDR3: TGTGCCAGCAGTTTAGGAGGAGTCGAGAAGTACTTC.

This chain connects TRBV29-1 to TRBJ2-1; no firm D call. Looked up from germline, CDR1 is SQVTM and CDR2 is ANQGSEA. Trimming left V 0 bases short and J 8 bases short, with 8 bases between. The CDR3 sequence is 12 residues long. CDR3 loop: CSVEEPPYEQFF. Written as DNA, the CDR3 is TGCAGCGTTGAAGAGCCTCCCTATGAGCAGTTCTTC.

The CDR3 DNA follows: TGCAGCGTTCGTACGCCGCGGGGACAGGGGGTCAATGAGCAGTTCTTC. This codes for CSVRTPRGQGVNEQFF. The genes are TRBV29-1 and TRBJ2-1, with 11 bases aligning to TRBD1. Trimming took 5 bases from V and 6 from J; bases not matched to a gene: 12. Germline CDR1 and CDR2: SQVTM and ANQGSEA. CDR3 size: 16 residues.

The chain links TRBV19 to TRBJ2-5; 10 bases agree with TRBD2. The CDR3 contains 16 residues. The ends lost 4 bases at V and 2 bases at J; junction bases unmatched: 7. From germline, CDR1 is LNHDA and CDR2 SQIVND (reference sequence). CDR3 in amino acids: CASSRTTSGRQETQYF. The CDR3 DNA sequence: TGTGCCAGTAGTAGAACGACTAGCGGGCGACAAGAGACCCAGTACTTC.

This chain joins TRBV6-1 and TRBJ2-7, with unresolved D. CDR1 is MNHNS, CDR2 SASEGT, per germline. V was cut by 3 bases and J by 2 bases, with 8 bases left in between. CDR3 length: 13 residues. CDR3 sequence reads: CASSEDGPYEQYF. CDR3 in DNA: TGTGCCAGCAGTGAGGACGGACCCTACGAGCAGTACTTC.

The gene calls are TRBV6-1 and TRBJ1-1; D is perhaps TRBD1 (5 bases). The germline V and J ends were trimmed by 2 bases and 2 bases, with 9 bases remaining between them. The length of the CDR3 is 14 residues. CDR1 is MNHNS, CDR2 SASEGT, per germline. This chain's CDR3 is CASSEPDRNTEAFF. DNA of the CDR3: TGTGCCAGCAGTGAACCCGACAGAAACACTGAAGCTTTCTTT.

Comment on this clone: Other DNA sequences in this specimen translate into the identical CDR3. The V and J genes are TRBV6-1 and TRBJ1-5; D might be TRBD1 (5 bases). V lost 3 bases, J lost 1 base, and 10 bases lay in between. The CDR3 has 15 amino acids. From germline, CDR1 is MNHNS and CDR2 SASEGT. This CDR3 is CASSEEGLSNQPQHF. DNA for the CDR3: TGTGCCAGCAGTGAGGAGGGACTGAGCAATCAGCCCCAGCATTTT.

The V and J genes are TRBV5-1 and TRBJ2-2; perhaps D is TRBD1 or TRBD2 (6 bases each). The germline gives CDR1 SGHRS, CDR2 YFSETQ. Deletions cut 4 bases from V and 3 bases from J, with 19 bases between. The CDR3 sequence is 17 residues long. DNA for the CDR3: TGCGCCAGCAGCAGGGGGGCCTCAATATATTACACCGGGGAGCTGTTTTTT. Its protein is CASSRGASIYYTGELFF.

The V call is TRBV6-5, the J call TRBJ2-7; 8 bases are a match to TRBD1. In germline, CDR1 is MNHEY, CDR2 SVGAGI. The CDR3 extends over 15 amino acids. Trimming removed 0 bases from V and 6 bases from J; junction bases left unmatched: 7. CDR3 in amino acids: CASSYSPGQGFEQYF. Here the CDR3 DNA reads TGTGCCAGCAGTTACTCCCCCGGACAGGGATTCGAGCAGTACTTC.

The table lists this clone with a few counts. The chain uses TRBV6-5 and TRBJ1-2; perhaps TRBD1 as D (5 bases). Germline V gene lookup returns CDR1 MNHEY and CDR2 SVGAGI. V lost 6 bases to trimming and J lost 4 bases, with 18 bases between them. This CDR3 is 15 amino acids long. CDR3 protein: CASRGSRVGSYGYTF. The CDR3 DNA reads as TGTGCCAGCAGAGGATCCAGGGTGGGAAGCTATGGCTACACCTTC.